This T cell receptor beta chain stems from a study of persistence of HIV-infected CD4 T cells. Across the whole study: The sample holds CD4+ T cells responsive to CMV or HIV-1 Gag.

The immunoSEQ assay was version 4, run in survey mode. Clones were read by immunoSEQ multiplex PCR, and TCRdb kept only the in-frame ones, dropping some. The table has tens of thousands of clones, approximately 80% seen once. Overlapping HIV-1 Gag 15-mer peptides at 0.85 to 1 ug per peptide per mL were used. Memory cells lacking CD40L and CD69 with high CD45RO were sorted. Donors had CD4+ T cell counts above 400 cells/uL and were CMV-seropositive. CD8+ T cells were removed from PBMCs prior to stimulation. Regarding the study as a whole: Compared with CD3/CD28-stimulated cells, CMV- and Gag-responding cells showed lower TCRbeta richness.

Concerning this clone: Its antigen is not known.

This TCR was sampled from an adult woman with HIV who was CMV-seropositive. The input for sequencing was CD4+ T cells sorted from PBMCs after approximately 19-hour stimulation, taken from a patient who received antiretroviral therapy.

CDR3 protein: CASSLPKVGETQYF. DNA of the CDR3: TGTGCCAGCAGCCTCCCCAAGGTAGGAGAGACCCAGTACTTC. The chain joins TRBV25-1 to TRBJ2-5; no reliable D call. The CDR3 loop spans 14 amino acids. Per the germline V gene, CDR1 is MGHDK and CDR2 is SYGVNS. V gave up 6 bases and J gave up 4 bases, with 15 bases separating them. Variable domain in full (rest from reference TRBV25-1 and TRBJ2-5): EADIYQTPRYLVIGTGKKITLECSQTMGHDKMYWYQQDPGMELHLIHYSYGVNSTEKGDLSSESTVSRIRTEHFPLTLESARPSHTSQYLCASSLPKVGETQYFGPGTRLLVL.